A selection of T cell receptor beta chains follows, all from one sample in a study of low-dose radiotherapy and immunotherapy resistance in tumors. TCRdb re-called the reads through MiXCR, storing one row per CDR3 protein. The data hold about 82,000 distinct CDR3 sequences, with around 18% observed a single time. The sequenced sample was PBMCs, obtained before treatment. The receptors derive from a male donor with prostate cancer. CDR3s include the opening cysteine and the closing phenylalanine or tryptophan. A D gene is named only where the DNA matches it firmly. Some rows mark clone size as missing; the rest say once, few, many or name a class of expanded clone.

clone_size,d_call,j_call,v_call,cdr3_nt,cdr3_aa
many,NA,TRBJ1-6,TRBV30,TGTGCCTGGAGTCTAAAACTGGCAGGGAGGTCACCCCTCCACTTT,CAWSLKLAGRSPLHF
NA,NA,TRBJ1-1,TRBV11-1,TGTGCCAGCAGCCGCCGGGTCTACTCTGAAGCTTTCTTT,CASSRRVYSEAFF
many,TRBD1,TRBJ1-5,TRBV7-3,TGTGCCAGCAGCGCCGACAGGGCCGAGCCCCAGCATTTT,CASSADRAEPQHF
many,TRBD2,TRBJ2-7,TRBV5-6,TGTGCCAGCAGCGGTATGACTAGCGGGAGACCCTACGAGCAGTACTTC,CASSGMTSGRPYEQYF
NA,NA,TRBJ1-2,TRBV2,TGTGCCAGCAGGGGCGATAGGAGCTACACCTTC,CASRGDRSYTF
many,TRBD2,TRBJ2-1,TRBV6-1,TGTGCCAGCAGGCCACTTAGCGGGAATGAGCAGTTCTTC,CASRPLSGNEQFF
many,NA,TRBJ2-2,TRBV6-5,TGTGCCAGCAGATCCATGCGGGCGGGCACCGGGGAGCTGTTTTTT,CASRSMRAGTGELFF
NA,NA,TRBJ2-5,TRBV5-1,TGCGCCAGCAGCTTGGGAGATGGCATCGGGGAGACCCAGTACTTC,CASSLGDGIGETQYF
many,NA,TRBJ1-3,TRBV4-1,TGCGCCAGCAGCCAACTACCGGGGCCAACCTCTGGAAACACCATATATTTT,CASSQLPGPTSGNTIYF
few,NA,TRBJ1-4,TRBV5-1,TGCGCCAGCAGCTTGTGGCCCTACAGTCAAGGGGGAGGAGCAACTAATGAAAAACTGTTTTTT,CASSLWPYSQGGGATNEKLFF
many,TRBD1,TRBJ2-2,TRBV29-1,TGCAGCGTAAAAAACCGGGACAGGGGTACCGGGGAGCTGTTTTTT,CSVKNRDRGTGELFF
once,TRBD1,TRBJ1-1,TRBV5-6,TGTGCCAGCATCCCAAGCGGGGACAGGGATAATACTGAAGCTTTCTTT,CASIPSGDRDNTEAFF
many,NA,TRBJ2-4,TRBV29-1,TGCAGCGCCCAATCCTGGGGCGCGAGATCTAACATTCAGTACTTC,CSAQSWGARSNIQYF
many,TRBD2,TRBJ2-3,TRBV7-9,TGTGCCAGCAGCCCTGGGTGGGGACTAGGTCGGACAGATACGCAGTATTTT,CASSPGWGLGRTDTQYF
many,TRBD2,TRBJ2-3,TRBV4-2,TGTGCCAGCAGCCGACTAGCGGGAGGGCCGAATACGCAGTATTTT,CASSRLAGGPNTQYF
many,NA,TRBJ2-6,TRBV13,TGTGCCAGCAGCTTTAGACCCCCTCACGTGGCTGGCGCCAACGTCCTGACTTTC,CASSFRPPHVAGANVLTF
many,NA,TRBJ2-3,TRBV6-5,TGTGCCAGCAGTTACCGAGGGGGGATCACAGATACGCAGTATTTT,CASSYRGGITDTQYF
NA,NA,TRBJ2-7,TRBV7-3,TGTGCCAGCAGCTCGCTGGCTGGTATTAACGAGCAGTACTTC,CASSSLAGINEQYF
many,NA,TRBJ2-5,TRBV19,TGTGCCAGTAGTAGACTAGACGGCCAAGAGACCCAGTACTTC,CASSRLDGQETQYF
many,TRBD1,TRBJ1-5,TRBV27,TGTGCCAGCAGTGTAGGGACAGGCGGTCAGCCCCAGCATTTT,CASSVGTGGQPQHF
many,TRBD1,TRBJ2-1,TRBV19,TGTGCCAGTAGTGGAAAAGGGCAGGGGGCTCGGAATGAGCAGTTCTTC,CASSGKGQGARNEQFF
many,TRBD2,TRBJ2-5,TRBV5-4,TGTGCCAGCAGCCTACCGGGACTAGCGAAAGAGACCCAGTACTTC,CASSLPGLAKETQYF
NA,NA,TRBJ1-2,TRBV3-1,TGTGCCAGCAGCCGTGGGGGAGGACGGAGCTATGGCTACACCTTC,CASSRGGGRSYGYTF
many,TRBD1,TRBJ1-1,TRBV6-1,TGTGCCAGCAAAGGACAGGGTCTTACGAGCACTGAAGCTTTCTTT,CASKGQGLTSTEAFF
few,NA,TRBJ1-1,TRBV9,TGTGCCAGCAGCGTAGGGTACGGGGGACTAACTGAAGCTTTCTTT,CASSVGYGGLTEAFF
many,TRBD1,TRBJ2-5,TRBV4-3,TGCGCCAGCAGCCATAAGGACAGGGCCGAGACCCAGTACTTC,CASSHKDRAETQYF
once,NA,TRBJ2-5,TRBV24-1,TGTGCCACCAGTGATGCCGGGGCAGGGCAAGAGACCCAGTACTTC,CATSDAGAGQETQYF
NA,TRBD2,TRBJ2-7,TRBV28,TGTGCCACCCAACTAGCGGGAGATCTGGACGAGCAGTACTTC,CATQLAGDLDEQYF
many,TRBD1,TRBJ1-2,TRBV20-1,TGCAGTGCTAGAGACGCCGGGACAGGGCCTATCGGCTATGGCTACACCTTC,CSARDAGTGPIGYGYTF
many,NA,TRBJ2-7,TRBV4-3,TGCGCCAGCAGCCAAGTATTTCTACTGGGGGGAACCTCCTACGAGCAGTACTTC,CASSQVFLLGGTSYEQYF
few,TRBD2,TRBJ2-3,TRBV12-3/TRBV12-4,TGTGCCAGCAGTCCTAGCGGGAACGTGACAGATACGCAGTATTTT,CASSPSGNVTDTQYF
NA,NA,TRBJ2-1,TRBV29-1,TGCAGCGTTGCCGGGCTAACCTCCAATGAGCAGTTCTTC,CSVAGLTSNEQFF
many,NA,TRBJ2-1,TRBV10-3,TGTGCCATCAGAGCAATACCCGGACAGGGCCTCGAGGGGGGGGCCTTATACAATGAGCAGTTCTTC,CAIRAIPGQGLEGGALYNEQFF